A selection of T cell receptor beta chains follows, all from one sample in a study of cytomegalovirus exposure and HLA in healthy donors. Profiling relied on immunoSEQ multiplex PCR, and the TCRdb table lists in-frame clones only, not all of them. The sample lists hundreds of thousands of clones, more than 75% occurring once. The sequenced sample consisted of PBMCs. These receptors were collected from a man aged 40-49 years in good health and CMV-seropositive. CDR3s include the opening cysteine and the closing phenylalanine or tryptophan. A D gene is named only where the DNA matches it firmly. Some rows have no size entry. The others give once, few or many, or a class for an expanded clone.

D	V	J	size	DNA	CDR3
TRBD2	TRBV5-4	TRBJ2-7	-	TGTGCCAGCGCCGCGGGGGGGCGGTCCTACGAGCAGTACTTC	CASAAGGRSYEQYF
TRBD1	TRBV27	TRBJ1-2	-	TGTGCCAGCAGTTCACCCTCCCGTCGACAGGGAAACTATGGCTACACCTTC	CASSSPSRRQGNYGYTF
-	TRBV4-1	TRBJ1-4	once	TGCGCCAGCAGCCAAGTCCACGGGGTTGAAAAACTGTTTTTT	CASSQVHGVEKLFF
-	TRBV7-3	TRBJ1-1	-	TGTGCCAGCAGCTGGTCCCCGGAGGCTGAAGCTTTCTTT	CASSWSPEAEAFF
-	TRBV7-6	TRBJ2-2	-	TGTGCCAGCAGCTTAGCGACGGGCCAGCGGAGATCCACCGGGGAGCTGTTTTTT	CASSLATGQRRSTGELFF
-	TRBV6-5	TRBJ2-5	-	TGTGCCAGCAGCCTAGGCGGCGCCCAAGAGACCCAGTACTTC	CASSLGGAQETQYF
-	TRBV4-1	TRBJ1-1	-	TGCGCCAGCAGCAACGGGCCTGAGGGTGAAGCTTTCTTT	CASSNGPEGEAFF
TRBD2	TRBV6-5	TRBJ2-2	-	TGTGCCAGTCGAGCGGGAGTAGGCACCGGGGAGCTGTTTTTT	CASRAGVGTGELFF
TRBD1	TRBV5-5	TRBJ2-7	-	TGTGCCAGCAGCACCGACAGGGGCCGAGCCTACGAGCAGTACTTC	CASSTDRGRAYEQYF
-	TRBV11-2	TRBJ2-5	-	TGTGCCACATTGCAGGGGGAGACCCAGTACTTC	CATLQGETQYF
-	TRBV28	TRBJ1-2	-	TGTGCCAGCAGTGCCGGGGTTGCTTATGGCTACACCTTC	CASSAGVAYGYTF
TRBD1	TRBV2	TRBJ1-1	-	TGTGCCAGCAGTGGACAGGGGAGCACTGAAGCTTTCTTT	CASSGQGSTEAFF
TRBD1	TRBV4-1	TRBJ1-2	-	TGCGCCAGCAGCTGGACAGGGGGCGCCGACTATGGCTACACCTTC	CASSWTGGADYGYTF
-	TRBV13	TRBJ2-5	-	TGTGCCAGCAGTCAGTACGATACCGTATTATGGGAGACCCAGTACTTC	CASSQYDTVLWETQYF
TRBD2	TRBV7-6	TRBJ2-3	-	TGTGCCAGCAGCTTGGGGGGGAGCTCAGATACGCAGTATTTT	CASSLGGSSDTQYF
-	TRBV7-2	TRBJ1-4	-	TGTGCCAGCAGCCCGGGAGGGGCAGGGCGGAATGAAAAACTGTTTTTT	CASSPGGAGRNEKLFF
TRBD1	TRBV27	TRBJ2-5	-	TGTGCCAGCAGTTCCCAGGACAGGGGAGGAGAGACCCAGTACTTC	CASSSQDRGGETQYF
TRBD2	TRBV6-5	TRBJ2-7	-	TGTGCCAGTGTCGGGACTAGCTTCCCATACGAGCAGTACTTC	CASVGTSFPYEQYF
TRBD2	TRBV5-4	TRBJ2-2	-	TGTGCCAGCAGCTTGGGACTAGCGGGAGCCGCGGGGGAGCTGTTTTTT	CASSLGLAGAAGELFF
-	TRBV30	TRBJ1-2	-	TGTGCCTGGAGTCTAATAAGGGGGAGAGTGGGAGGCTACACCTTC	CAWSLIRGRVGGYTF
-	TRBV7-9	TRBJ2-1	-	TGTGCCAGCAGCTCGGTCCTGTACAATGAGCAGTTCTTC	CASSSVLYNEQFF
-	TRBV28	TRBJ1-2	-	TGTGCCAGCAAGGGGGTGAAAGGCTATGGCTACACCTTC	CASKGVKGYGYTF
-	TRBV21-1	TRBJ1-5	few	TGTGCCAGCAGCAAAGCAGGACAGGGCAATCAGCCCCAGCATTTT	CASSKAGQGNQPQHF
TRBD2	TRBV7-9	TRBJ2-1	-	TGTGCCAGCACTCCGCTAGCGGGAGGCCCCCCAGAGCAGTTCTTC	CASTPLAGGPPEQFF
TRBD2	TRBV18	TRBJ2-3	-	TGTGCCAGCTCACCAGCGGGGGTTTCAGCAGATACGCAGTATTTT	CASSPAGVSADTQYF
-	TRBV25-1	TRBJ2-2	-	TGTGCCACCTCCCCGACTAGTTCCGGGGAGCTGTTTTTT	CATSPTSSGELFF
TRBD1	TRBV10-3	TRBJ1-1	-	TGTGCCATCAGTGAGCCCGGACAGGGGATCACTGAAGCTTTCTTT	CAISEPGQGITEAFF
-	TRBV2	TRBJ1-1	few	TGTGCCAGCAGCCAACATGCCTTGAACACTGAAGCTTTCTTT	CASSQHALNTEAFF
-	TRBV7-9	TRBJ2-7	once	TGTGCCAGCAGCGTAGTCGGGGGTGGATTGTACGAGCAGTACTTC	CASSVVGGGLYEQYF
TRBD2	TRBV7-2	TRBJ2-3	-	TGTGCCAGCAGCTATGGGACTAGCGGGAGGCGGGTAGGGGATACGCAGTATTTT	CASSYGTSGRRVGDTQYF
-	TRBV2	TRBJ1-1	few	TGTGCCAGCAGCCGAATGGGGGGGCAGACTGAAGCTTTCTTT	CASSRMGGQTEAFF
TRBD1	TRBV9	TRBJ2-5	-	TGTGCCAGCAGCCCGGGGACAGGAGGCCAAGAGACCCAGTACTTC	CASSPGTGGQETQYF
TRBD1	TRBV2	TRBJ2-3	-	TGTGCCAGCGATTTGACAGGGGTGGCAGATACGCAGTATTTT	CASDLTGVADTQYF
-	TRBV27	TRBJ2-1	-	TGTGCCAGCAGTAATGGGGGGATTCCCAATGAGCAGTTCTTC	CASSNGGIPNEQFF
-	TRBV30	TRBJ1-2	-	TGTGCCTGGAGTGTTTCAACAGGAATTCGTGGCTACACCTTC	CAWSVSTGIRGYTF
TRBD1	TRBV28	TRBJ2-1	-	TGTGCCAGCAGTGGGGGACAGTTGTCCTACAATGAGCAGTTCTTC	CASSGGQLSYNEQFF
-	TRBV7-9	TRBJ2-2	-	TGTGCCAGCAGCGCGGGACGGACTAACACCGGGGAGCTGTTTTTT	CASSAGRTNTGELFF
-	TRBV6-4	TRBJ2-2	-	TGTGCCAGCAGTGCAGGGGCTTGGAATACCGGGGAGCTGTTTTTT	CASSAGAWNTGELFF
TRBD1	TRBV29-1	TRBJ1-2	once	TGCAGCGTCTCCCAGGGGGAAATCCTCGGCTACACCTTC	CSVSQGEILGYTF
-	TRBV27	TRBJ1-6	-	TGTGCCAGCAGTTATCAGGGTAATTCACCCCTCCACTTT	CASSYQGNSPLHF
-	TRBV5-1	TRBJ1-1	few	TGCGCCAGCAGCACCGGACATCCGAACACTGAAGCTTTCTTT	CASSTGHPNTEAFF
TRBD2	TRBV19	TRBJ2-5	-	TGTGCCAGTAGTTGGGGGAGCGGGAGTGAAGAGACCCAGTACTTC	CASSWGSGSEETQYF
TRBD1	TRBV19	TRBJ2-7	-	TGTGCCAGTAGACCCACAGGGGGCGGCGAGCAGTACTTC	CASRPTGGGEQYF
-	TRBV2	TRBJ1-3	-	TGTGCCAGCAGTGAAGCGCTGGGCATTCGGGGAAACACCATATATTTT	CASSEALGIRGNTIYF
-	TRBV6-1	TRBJ2-1	-	TGTGCCAGCAGTGGTGGCGGGACCTACAATGAGCAGTTCTTC	CASSGGGTYNEQFF
-	TRBV6-5	TRBJ2-1	-	TGTGCCAGCAGTTCAGGGGCGTACAATGAGCAGTTCTTC	CASSSGAYNEQFF
TRBD1	TRBV5-4	TRBJ1-2	-	TGTGCCAGCAGACTGGCGGGACAGGAGCCTTACTATGGCTACACCTTC	CASRLAGQEPYYGYTF
-	TRBV5-1	TRBJ2-1	-	TGCGCCAGCAGCGCCCGGGACAATAGTGAGCAGTTCTTC	CASSARDNSEQFF
-	TRBV7-3	TRBJ2-3	-	TGTGCCAGCAGTCCAGGGACACGCACAGATACGCAGTATTTT	CASSPGTRTDTQYF
TRBD1	TRBV5-1	TRBJ2-1	-	TGCGCCAGCAGCGAGGGACAGGGAGATCACAATGAGCAGTTCTTC	CASSEGQGDHNEQFF
-	TRBV25-1	TRBJ1-2	-	TGTGCCAGCAGCCCGGGACACTCTGTCTATGGCTACACCTTC	CASSPGHSVYGYTF
-	TRBV20-1	TRBJ1-1	-	TGCAGTGCTAGTCCTGACACTGAAGCTTTCTTT	CSASPDTEAFF